This T cell receptor (beta chain) was sequenced during a study of long-term antiretroviral therapy in people with HIV. Looking at the study overall: There is a gap of about a decade between the earliest samples and the later 2015 immediate-ART recommendation.

Without exception, participants with HIV were treated in the United States. Whole-study findings and limits: Compared with controls, HIV repertoires showed narrower CDR3 length ranges.

Survey-level resolution applied to immunoSEQ assay v3.0. Sequenced by immunoSEQ multiplex PCR; TCRdb stores in-frame clones only, minus some. The data contain 25,000 or so clones, around 86% of them seen just once; the ten biggest clones take up around 3.6%. This clone was counted once. Its antigen is currently unknown. V gave up 3 bases and J gave up 1 base, with 15 bases separating them. The CDR3 spans 16 residues. Per germline, CDR1 LNHDA and CDR2 SQIVND (reference sequence). This receptor was taken from a woman aged 25 to 39 with HIV. The genes are TRBV19 and TRBJ1-2; tentative D call: TRBD1 (6 bases). The sample here was unsorted PBMCs, taken 1.9 years after starting antiretroviral therapy. This CDR3 is CASSIPGAGVNYGYTF. The DNA for the CDR3 is TGTGCCAGTAGTATTCCGGGGGCAGGCGTTAACTATGGCTACACCTTC.